The next 16 T cell receptor beta chains were all read from a single sample in a study of blood T cell repertoires in COVID-19. Sequencing was performed with immunoSEQ multiplex PCR; in TCRdb, only in-frame clones are kept and a portion is missing. The data show 110,000 to 150,000 clones, about 80% seen once. The source material was peripheral blood. All receptors come from a man between 70 and 80 years old who had recovered from COVID-19.

As regards this clone: The germline gene is not matched at one end of the junction; a read error may be the cause. This chain uses TRBV29-1 with TRBJ2-1; 7 nucleotides align to TRBD1. The CDR3 contains 14 residues. CDR1 is SQVTM, CDR2 ANQGSEA, per germline. CDR3 protein: CRVDRESSYNEQFF. CDR3 coding DNA: TGCAGGGTTGACAGGGAAAGCTCCTACAATGAGCAGTTCTTC.

The V gene is TRBV29-1, the J gene TRBJ2-2; 7 bases are shared with TRBD1. J was trimmed by 2 bases and V by 5 bases; bases with no gene match: 8. CDR3 length: 15 amino acids. In germline, CDR1 is SQVTM, CDR2 ANQGSEA. The CDR3 DNA reads TGCAGCGTTTCCCCGGGACAGCTCAACACCGGGGAGCTGTTTTTT. Its protein product is CSVSPGQLNTGELFF.

The CDR3 DNA follows: TGTGCCAGCTCACCAACATACCTCCCGGGCAATGAGCAGTTCTTC. It specifies CASSPTYLPGNEQFF. The chain combines TRBV18 with TRBJ2-1; D remains unclear. This CDR3 is 15 amino acids long. Trimming stripped 2 bases from V and 6 bases from J, with 14 bases between. CDR1 and CDR2 from the germline V gene are KGHSH and LQKENI.

This chain joins TRBV28 and TRBJ1-2; the match to TRBD1 covers 7 bases. The CDR3 contains 13 residues. J gave up 5 bases and V 5 bases, and 5 bases lay outside the gene matches. Germline values: CDR1 MDHEN, CDR2 SYDVKM. The CDR3 bases are TGTGCCAGCAGTGCGGGACAGAGATATGGCTACACCTTC. Translated, it gives CASSAGQRYGYTF.

This chain links TRBV29-1 with TRBJ1-1; D might be TRBD1 (6 bases). V was trimmed by 5 bases and J by 0 bases, leaving 13 bases between them. Germline V gene data show CDR1 as SQVTM and CDR2 as ANQGSEA. The CDR3 length is 14 residues. The CDR3 DNA sequence: TGCAGCGTTCAAGCTCAGGGGCTGAACACTGAAGCTTTCTTT. Its translation: CSVQAQGLNTEAFF.

This rearrangement joins TRBV29-1 to TRBJ2-1; TRBD1 matches 7 bases. The CDR3 is made up of 13 amino acids. V lost 4 bases and J lost 0; bases outside the gene matches: 0. Germline CDR1 is SQVTM and CDR2 is ANQGSEA. CDR3 nucleotides: TGCAGCGTTGGGGACAGCTCCTACAATGAGCAGTTCTTC. Its translation is CSVGDSSYNEQFF.

V is TRBV6-2 or TRBV6-3 and J is TRBJ1-1; 7 nucleotides agree with TRBD1. The CDR3 spans 19 residues. The germline CDR1 and CDR2 sequences are MNHEY and SVGEGT. With 4 bases clipped from V and 1 base from J, the junction kept 18 bases outside the gene matches. The CDR3 loop is CASSFTREGGPLKNTEAFF. The CDR3 DNA reads as TGTGCCAGCAGTTTTACCCGAGAAGGGGGCCCTTTAAAGAACACTGAAGCTTTCTTT.

With regard to this clone: A junction end diverges from the germline sequence, so it may reflect a read error. V is TRBV4-1 and J is TRBJ2-3; no definite D call. This CDR3 contains 13 residues. Germline CDR1 MGHRA, CDR2 YSYEKL. This CDR3 is CASRPPGSETQYF. In DNA form, the CDR3 reads TGCGCCAGCCGCCCTCCCGGGTCAGAGACGCAGTATTTT.

This rearrangement joins TRBV13 to TRBJ1-2, with 9 nucleotides matching TRBD1. The CDR3 totals 16 residues. Germline CDR1 reads PRHDT; CDR2 reads FYEKMQ (reference sequence). With V trimmed by 3 bases and J by 2 bases, 7 bases remained unmatched. The CDR3 DNA sequence: TGTGCCAGCAGCTTGTCCGGGACAGGGAAAAACTATGGCTACACCTTC. Translation gives CASSLSGTGKNYGYTF.

CDR3 region: CASISGQGGTGELFF. The DNA of the CDR3 is TGTGCCAGCATTAGTGGACAGGGAGGTACCGGGGAGCTGTTTTTT. The V call is TRBV2, the J call TRBJ2-2; 8 nucleotides agree with TRBD1. Germline assignment: CDR1 SNHLY and CDR2 FYNNEI. The CDR3 spans 15 residues. With 7 bases clipped from V and 5 bases from J, the junction kept 9 bases outside the gene matches.

The chain recombines TRBV5-1 with TRBJ2-7; TRBD1 agrees at 7 bases. CDR3 length: 14 amino acids. V lost 7 bases, J lost 4 bases, and 11 bases stayed unmatched. Germline assignment: CDR1 SGHRS and CDR2 YFSETQ. The CDR3 coding sequence is TGCGCCAGCCGTTTGACAGGGATGGAATACGAGCAGTACTTC. Translating it yields CASRLTGMEYEQYF.

The V gene is TRBV4-3, the J gene TRBJ1-1; D not resolved. V was pared by 0 bases and J by 7 bases, with 18 bases between. The CDR3 runs to 16 residues. Germline V gene lookup returns CDR1 LGHNA and CDR2 YSLEER. The CDR3 nucleotides are TGCGCCAGCAGCCAAGAGTGGGCAGCGGTATTTTATGAAGCTTTCTTT. Its protein product is CASSQEWAAVFYEAFF.

The chain is built from TRBV5-1 and TRBJ2-2; no clear D. Trimming removed 1 base at V and 4 bases at J, with 11 bases between. The CDR3 totals 15 residues. Per the germline V gene, CDR1 is SGHRS and CDR2 is YFSETQ. The CDR3 nucleotides read TGCGCCAGCAGCTTGACCTTCCCCGGCACCGGGGAGCTGTTTTTT. Amino acids: CASSLTFPGTGELFF.

The rearrangement uses TRBV6-5 and TRBJ1-2; D possibly corresponds to TRBD1 (6 bases). V was clipped by 4 bases and J by 1 base, with 10 bases between them. Germline CDR1 MNHEY, CDR2 SVGAGI. The CDR3 is 14 residues long. This CDR3 is CASSFTGINYGYTF. The CDR3 DNA follows: TGTGCCAGCAGTTTTACAGGGATTAACTATGGCTACACCTTC.

This rearrangement joins TRBV15 to TRBJ2-4, with 9 bases matching TRBD2. The CDR3 is made up of 12 amino acids. CDR1 and CDR2 (germline): LNHNV, YYDKDF (reference sequence). J gave up 15 bases and V 0 bases, and 3 bases lay outside the gene matches. CDR3 protein: CATSRDSGSGYF. CDR3 coding DNA: TGTGCCACCAGCAGAGATAGCGGGAGCGGGTACTTC.

The CDR3 reads CASSQRIGTGTAKNIQYF. CDR3 coding DNA: TGTGCCAGCAGCCAACGGATAGGAACGGGAACGGCCAAAAACATTCAGTACTTC. The J gene is TRBJ2-4, the V gene TRBV3-1 (or the pseudogene TRBV3-2); possible D gene TRBD2, 5 bases. This CDR3 spans 18 amino acids. Between the trimmed V and J ends, which lost 2 bases and 1 base, there was a span of 18 bases. Looked up from germline, CDR1 is LGHDT and CDR2 is YNNKEL (reference sequence).